A selection of T cell receptor beta chains follows, all from one sample in a study of blood T cells in healthy people across ages. Via MiXCR, TCRdb re-called the 5' RACE reads, giving one row per CDR3 protein. Of more than 1,400,000 distinct CDR3 sequences in the sample, about 43% were seen once. Input material: blood. The receptor source for this set is a woman aged 18 to 35 in good health. Each CDR3 is given with its conserved first and last residue.

V gene	J gene	CDR3 protein
TRBV3-1	TRBJ2-7	CASSQTGSIGEQYF
TRBV4-3	.	CASSPTSGDYEQYF
TRBV4-2	TRBJ2-6	CASSQRGGGDSSGANVLTF
TRBV11-2	TRBJ1-1	CASSPKIGGENTEAFF
TRBV7-9	TRBJ2-1	CASSGSREGNEQFF
TRBV5-1	TRBJ2-3	CASSGSGFAASTDTQYF
TRBV7-8	TRBJ2-6	CASSSRQGATSGANVLTF
TRBV28	TRBJ1-2	CASSFLGTGEVYGYTF
TRBV12-3/TRBV12-4	TRBJ2-5	CASSRLAGGIGETQYF
TRBV20-1	TRBJ1-1	CSARGGWEAFF
TRBV20-1	TRBJ1-5	CSARDDDRGGNQPQHF
TRBV9	TRBJ2-5	CASSDVGGTYQETQYF
TRBV28	TRBJ2-3	CASTRGGRNTQYF
TRBV7-9	TRBJ2-5	CASSFGLETLYF
TRBV2	TRBJ2-2	CASSGAPIRGTGELFF
TRBV27	TRBJ2-7	CASSPQLSSGSSYEQYF
TRBV18	TRBJ2-4	CASSPPDLAKNIQYF
TRBV4-1	TRBJ2-1	CASSPLGRTSGGAGHNEQFF
TRBV20-1	TRBJ2-1	CSASGLAIYNEQFF
TRBV9	TRBJ2-7	CASSGSQGLNPYEQYF
TRBV3-1	TRBJ2-1	CASSQRLVSLYNEQFF
TRBV20-1	TRBJ1-6	CSPDSFDSPLHF
TRBV28	TRBJ2-3	CASRGQGITDTQYF
TRBV7-9	TRBJ2-1	CASSLGPSLGLGEFF
TRBV14	TRBJ2-3	CASSNRGSSTDTQYF
TRBV27	TRBJ2-2	CASSLGWREYTGELFF
TRBV27	TRBJ2-7	CASRTAGGGSYEQYF
TRBV7-2	TRBJ1-2	CASSLSGQGPLSYGYTF
TRBV21-1	TRBJ2-3	CASPLAGGIEDTQYF
TRBV4-2	TRBJ2-1	CTSSQDVKDEQFF
TRBV28	TRBJ1-4	CASSYTPNRGAKLFF
TRBV5-1	TRBJ1-1	CASSRTAENTEAFF
TRBV4-2	TRBJ2-5	CASSQGTRGAPLRETQYF
TRBV2	TRBJ2-7	CASKAHYEQYF
TRBV4-1	.	CASSQDEGSQPDEQYF
TRBV4-2	.	CASSPTSRYNEQYF
TRBV13	TRBJ2-7	CASSLRLSDSYEQYF
TRBV10-3	TRBJ2-7	CATVTSGRAPYSYEQYF
TRBV11-2	TRBJ1-1	CASSLDRFIQGAEAFF
TRBV10-3	TRBJ2-1	CAQRTDYNEQFF
TRBV5-1	TRBJ1-5	CASRSHRGNQPQHF
TRBV20-1	TRBJ2-1	CSARDLGGEQFF
TRBV3-1	TRBJ2-1	CASSQGLAGGSSYNEQFF
TRBV10-3	TRBJ2-3	CAISVSGDPSTDTQYF
TRBV28	TRBJ2-7	CASRDPGPTLDEQYF
TRBV11-3	TRBJ2-1	CASSLDPSNEQFF
TRBV14	TRBJ2-1	CASSPFVGLGGYNEQFF
TRBV14	TRBJ2-1	CASSRLATFSYSEQFF
TRBV27	TRBJ2-4	CASSWLTGEQYF
TRBV12-3/TRBV12-4	TRBJ2-7	CASSAGQGSGQYF